What follows are 27 T cell receptor beta chains derived from one specimen sequenced in a study of T-cell memory formation after mild COVID-19. Via MiXCR, TCRdb re-called the 5' RACE reads, giving one row per CDR3 protein. Among more than 70,000 distinct CDR3 sequences, about 15% were seen once, and the ten largest hold roughly 33%. The sequencing input was PBMCs or a T cell subset sorted from them (not recorded which). These receptors all stem from an adult woman who had mild COVID-19 (a few samples of this study predate the infection). Cell type and time point are not known.

This clonotype was found a few times. The V gene is TRBV4-1, the J gene TRBJ2-7, with D perhaps TRBD1 or TRBD2 (5 bases each). Germline V gene data show CDR1 as MGHRA and CDR2 as YSYEKL. This CDR3 has 15 residues. Trimming removed 0 bases at V and 3 bases at J, with 12 bases between. This CDR3 is CASSQEGREFYEQYF. The CDR3, as DNA: TGCGCCAGCAGCCAAGAAGGCAGGGAGTTCTACGAGCAGTACTTC.

This clonotype was seen a handful of times. Written as DNA, the CDR3 is TGTGCCAGCAGTTACAGGGGTTTCCCGCAAGAGACCCAGTACTTC. Translation gives CASSYRGFPQETQYF. V is TRBV27 and J is TRBJ2-5, with 7 bases lining up with TRBD1. After removal of 4 bases from V and 2 bases from J, the junction contained 7 bases not matched to a gene. The CDR3 covers 15 residues. In germline, CDR1 is MNHEY, CDR2 SMNVEV (reference sequence).

This clonotype was counted ten times or more. CDR3 nucleotides: TGTGCCAGCAGCGCCCTCGCGGGGAGTGCAGATACGCAGTATTTT. Amino acids: CASSALAGSADTQYF. J is TRBJ2-3 and V is TRBV7-2; D is perhaps TRBD2 (6 bases). The CDR3 is 15 residues long. Germline CDR1 reads SGHTA; CDR2 reads FQGNSA. Trimming removed 5 bases at V and 4 bases at J, with 16 bases between.

The chain employs TRBV3-1 and TRBJ2-1; perhaps TRBD2 as D (5 bases). Per germline, CDR1 LGHDT and CDR2 YNNKEL (reference sequence). The CDR3 has 16 residues. The V and J ends lost 0 bases and 7 bases respectively, with 16 bases between them. The CDR3 spells CASSQEILAVWNEQFF. As DNA, the CDR3 is TGTGCCAGCAGCCAAGAGATCCTAGCAGTCTGGAATGAGCAGTTCTTC.

This chain joins TRBV13 and TRBJ2-3, with D unresolved. V shed 5 bases and J shed 1 base, with 13 bases lying between them. This CDR3 contains 15 residues. Germline values: CDR1 PRHDT, CDR2 FYEKMQ (reference sequence). CDR3 protein: CASSLIGSGTDTQYF. In DNA form, the CDR3 reads TGTGCCAGCAGCCTGATCGGGTCCGGCACAGATACGCAGTATTTT. Drawing the rest from reference TRBV13 and TRBJ2-3, the complete variable domain is AAGVIQSPRHLIKEKRETATLKCYPIPRHDTVYWYQQGPGQDPQFLISFYEKMQSDKGSIPDRFSAQQFSDYHSELNMSSLELGDSALYFCASSLIGSGTDTQYFGPGTRLTVL.

The rearrangement links TRBV18 to TRBJ1-2; D unresolved. Germline loops: CDR1 KGHSH, CDR2 LQKENI. CDR3 length equals 14 residues. V lost 0 bases and J 4 bases, leaving 9 bases between the germline ends. The CDR3, as DNA: TGTGCCAGCTCACCACCGAGACATAGCTATGGCTACACCTTC. Protein product: CASSPPRHSYGYTF. The full variable domain, rest sourced from reference TRBV18 and TRBJ1-2, is NAGVMQNPRHLVRRRGQEARLRCSPMKGHSHVYWYRQLPEEGLKFMVYLQKENIIDESGMPKERFSAEFPKEGPSILRIQQVVRGDSAAYFCASSPPRHSYGYTFGSGTRLTVV.

This clonotype was recorded at least ten times. The chain joins TRBV4-1 to TRBJ2-7; no clear D gene. Trimming stripped 3 bases from V and 0 bases from J, with 12 bases between. The germline V gene has CDR1 MGHRA and CDR2 YSYEKL. The CDR3 runs to 15 residues. The CDR3 sequence: CASSHFSELSYEQYF. CDR3 DNA sequence: TGCGCCAGCAGCCACTTCAGCGAACTCTCCTACGAGCAGTACTTC.

In its sample, this clonotype was seen a few times. The chain recombines TRBV7-9 with TRBJ2-1; tentative D call: TRBD2 (6 bases). The CDR3 runs to 14 residues. The ends were cut back, 2 bases at V and 6 bases at J, with 11 bases in the middle. The germline CDR1 and CDR2 sequences are SEHNR and FQNEAQ (reference sequence). The CDR3 region has the DNA TGTGCCAGCAGCTTACTCCTGGGACTCAATGAGCAGTTCTTC. Amino acid sequence: CASSLLLGLNEQFF.

This chain joins TRBV7-2 and TRBJ2-1; 8 bases line up with TRBD1. This CDR3 has 15 amino acids. Germline trimming cut 5 bases from V and 8 bases from J; bases unmatched to any gene: 11. CDR1 is SGHTA, CDR2 FQGNSA, per germline. CDR3 sequence reads: CASSQDRGTWYEQFF. The CDR3 bases are TGTGCCAGCAGCCAAGACAGGGGCACTTGGTATGAGCAGTTCTTC. Filled out from reference TRBV7-2 and TRBJ2-1, the complete variable domain reads GAGVSQSPSNKVTEKGKDVELRCDPISGHTALYWYRQSLGQGLEFLIYFQGNSAPDKSGLPSDRFSAERTGGSVSTLTIQRTQQEDSAVYLCASSQDRGTWYEQFFGPGTRLTVL.

This clonotype was detected a few times. The V call is TRBV20-1, the J call TRBJ1-1; D is undetermined. This CDR3 is built from 13 residues. Between the trimmed V and J ends, which lost 2 bases and 6 bases, there was a span of 13 bases. CDR1 and CDR2 from the germline V gene are DFQATT and SNEGSKA (reference sequence). In DNA, the CDR3 is TGCAGTGCTAGATGGGCCCGTGAAGCTGAAGCTTTCTTT. Its translation: CSARWAREAEAFF.

This clonotype appeared a few times. The chain is built from TRBV27 and TRBJ2-5; D is uncertain. The V end was cut by 5 bases, the J end by 5 bases, with 3 bases between. The CDR3 extends over 10 amino acids. Germline V gene data show CDR1 as MNHEY and CDR2 as SMNVEV (reference sequence). CDR3 coding DNA: TGTGCCAGCAGTACGGAGACCCAGTACTTC. Translation gives CASSTETQYF.

The CDR3 region has the DNA TGCGCCAGCAGCCAAGATAGATACTCCTACAATGAGCAGTTCTTC. It translates to CASSQDRYSYNEQFF. The V and J genes are TRBV4-1 and TRBJ2-1; D is unclear. The CDR3 extends over 15 amino acids. CDR1 and CDR2 from the germline V gene are MGHRA and YSYEKL. Between the trimmed V and J ends, which lost 0 bases and 0 bases, there was a span of 6 bases.

On this clonotype: Relative to the germline gene, one junction end is altered; a read error may explain this. CDR3 amino acids: CASSATTGQGNTEALF. The CDR3 DNA reads TGCGCCAGCAGTGCTACAACAGGACAGGGAAACACTGAAGCTTTATTT. The chain links TRBV4-3 to TRBJ1-1; 8 bases map to TRBD1. Germline CDR1 is LGHNA and CDR2 is YSLEER. This CDR3 has 16 residues.

This clonotype was detected only a few times. This chain links TRBV12-3 or TRBV12-4 with TRBJ2-6; TRBD1 aligns across 10 bases. Losses at the gene ends were 5 bases for V and 4 bases for J; bases not matched to a gene: 5. This CDR3 is 16 amino acids long. CDR3 protein: CASSARQGAGANVLTF. The CDR3 region has the DNA TGTGCCAGCAGTGCCCGACAGGGGGCGGGGGCCAACGTCCTGACTTTC.

V gene TRBV7-9 combines with J gene TRBJ2-1, with 7 bases aligning to TRBD1. The V gene's germline CDR1 is SEHNR and CDR2 FQNEAQ (reference sequence). Trimming took 6 bases from V and 3 from J; bases not matched to a gene: 8. The CDR3 runs to 15 residues. CDR3 nucleotide sequence: TGTGCCAGCAGAGCCGGGACAGCATACTACAATGAGCAGTTCTTC. Amino acids: CASRAGTAYYNEQFF.

This chain connects TRBV20-1 to TRBJ1-2; TRBD1 agrees at 7 bases. CDR1 is DFQATT, CDR2 SNEGSKA, per germline (reference sequence). J gave up 7 bases and V 0 bases, and 8 bases lay outside the gene matches. The CDR3 has 14 amino acids. The DNA for the CDR3 is TGCAGTGCTAGAGATTGGAACAGGGGAGGTGGCTACACCTTC. Amino acids: CSARDWNRGGGYTF.

The chain has TRBV7-9 and TRBJ2-2; D uncertain. CDR1 and CDR2 (germline): SEHNR, FQNEAQ (reference sequence). This CDR3 spans 14 amino acids. Trimming cost V 1 base and J 1 base, with 4 bases left between them. CDR3 coding DNA: TGTGCCAGCAGCTTAGTGGGGAACACCGGGGAGCTGTTTTTT. Translation gives CASSLVGNTGELFF.

This clonotype was seen at least ten times. J is TRBJ1-1 and V is TRBV20-1; D call uncertain. The V and J ends lost 1 base and 4 bases respectively, with 22 bases between them. Germline V lookup: CDR1 DFQATT, CDR2 SNEGSKA (reference sequence). The CDR3 is made up of 17 amino acids. The CDR3 is CSARGSLRTAEGTEAFF. The CDR3, as DNA: TGCAGTGCTAGAGGGTCCTTGCGGACCGCCGAAGGCACTGAAGCTTTCTTT.

The V call is TRBV10-3, the J call TRBJ2-3; 11 nucleotides agree with TRBD2. Germline values: CDR1 ENHRY, CDR2 SYGVKD. The CDR3 contains 18 residues. V dropped 4 bases and J dropped 2; count of bases not matched to a gene: 11. The CDR3 bases are TGTGCCATCAGTGGAACCACGAGACTAGCGGGGACCACAGATACGCAGTATTTT. Protein sequence: CAISGTTRLAGTTDTQYF.

In nucleotides, the CDR3 is TGTGCCAGCAGTTACCAGCCGAACACTGAAGCTTTCTTT. Residues: CASSYQPNTEAFF. J is TRBJ1-1 and V is TRBV6-5; no firm D call. There are 13 residues in the CDR3. With 2 bases removed from V and 1 base from J, the gap between germline ends came to 5 bases. CDR1 MNHEY and CDR2 SVGAGI come from the germline V gene.

This clonotype was observed a few times. The gene calls are TRBV7-9 and TRBJ2-6, with 8 nucleotides matching TRBD1. The CDR3 extends over 18 amino acids. After removal of 2 bases from V and 0 bases from J, the junction contained 6 bases not matched to a gene. Germline V gene lookup returns CDR1 SEHNR and CDR2 FQNEAQ (reference sequence). In DNA, the CDR3 is TGTGCCAGCAGCTTACTACCGGGACAGGACTCTGGGGCCAACGTCCTGACTTTC. As protein: CASSLLPGQDSGANVLTF.

This rearrangement joins TRBV29-1 to TRBJ2-1; 12 positions agree with TRBD2. CDR1 SQVTM and CDR2 ANQGSEA come from the germline V gene. V dropped 5 bases and J dropped 4; count of bases not matched to a gene: 12. The CDR3 is 17 residues long. The CDR3 here is CSVWGLAGGLGYNEQFF. As DNA, the CDR3 is TGCAGCGTTTGGGGCCTAGCGGGAGGGCTTGGGTACAATGAGCAGTTCTTC.

This clonotype was seen more than once but under ten times. The chain has TRBV29-1 and TRBJ2-2, with D possibly being TRBD2 (6 bases). V shed 4 bases and J shed 4 bases, with 13 bases lying between them. The CDR3 sequence is 14 residues long. Germline CDR1 reads SQVTM; CDR2 reads ANQGSEA. The chain's CDR3 is CSVGGRSLTGELFF. CDR3 bases: TGCAGCGTTGGGGGGAGGAGTCTCACCGGGGAGCTGTTTTTT.

This sequence joins TRBV24-1 and TRBJ1-4; 8 positions agree with TRBD1. The CDR3 is made up of 16 amino acids. With 3 bases clipped from V and 7 bases from J, the junction kept 9 bases outside the gene matches. Germline V gene sequence: CDR1 KGHDR, CDR2 SFDVKD. This CDR3 is CATSDRSGTGSEKLFF. CDR3 nucleotides: TGTGCCACCAGTGATCGTTCCGGGACAGGCTCTGAAAAACTGTTTTTT.

This clonotype came up a few times. V is TRBV7-2 and J is TRBJ2-7; 7 bases align to TRBD2. CDR1 and CDR2 from the germline V gene are SGHTA and FQGNSA. The V gene end was trimmed by 4 bases and the J gene end by 4 bases; junction bases not matched to a gene: 10. CDR3 length equals 15 residues. The CDR3 sequence is CASSYEGGGNYEQYF. The CDR3 DNA is TGTGCCAGCAGCTACGAGGGCGGGGGAAATTACGAGCAGTACTTC.

In its sample, this clonotype was seen a few times. This chain links TRBV20-1 with TRBJ2-7; 7 nucleotides agree with TRBD1. The trim removed 0 bases at V and 6 bases at J, leaving 5 bases unmatched. The CDR3 contains 13 residues. Germline CDR1 and CDR2: DFQATT and SNEGSKA (reference sequence). CDR3 sequence (DNA): TGCAGTGCTAGAGACTGGACAGGTTCCGAGCAGTACTTC. Translation gives CSARDWTGSEQYF.

This clonotype came up a few times. This chain uses TRBV12-3 or TRBV12-4 with TRBJ2-5; D might be TRBD1 (5 bases). Trimming stripped 4 bases from V and 1 base from J, with 13 bases between. The CDR3 has 15 residues. The CDR3 DNA reads TGTGCCAGCAGTTCGCAGGGTCTGGGCCAAGAGACCCAGTACTTC. Amino acid sequence: CASSSQGLGQETQYF.